The 7 T cell receptor beta chains below were found in one sample sequenced in a study of T cell repertoires in cytomegalovirus infection. TCRdb independently ran MiXCR on the reads; one entry per CDR3 protein. The sample has under 200,000 distinct CDR3 sequences, roughly 9.8% seen once. Material for sequencing was PBMCs. These receptors were taken from a human donor in good health (CMV status not recorded). Some clones in this sample may be carry-over from other donors' samples.

Comment on this clonotype: This may come from a read error, since a much larger clone is one base off. The J gene is TRBJ2-1, the V gene TRBV7-6, with 10 bases matching TRBD1. With V trimmed by 8 bases and J by 7 bases, 14 bases remained unmatched. CDR3 size: 16 residues. Germline CDR1 SGHVS, CDR2 FNYEAQ. CDR3 sequence: CASGPTWGTGVNEQFF. CDR3 coding DNA: TGTGCCAGCGGCCCGACCTGGGGGACAGGGGTGAATGAGCAGTTCTTC.

This rearrangement joins TRBV28 to TRBJ1-4; maybe TRBD1 (5 bases). The CDR3 runs 9 residues. Per germline, CDR1 MDHEN and CDR2 SYDVKM. The CDR3 DNA is TGTGGTCGGAGAGGGGAACTGTTTTTT. As protein: CGRRGELFF.

This rearrangement joins TRBV30 to TRBJ1-1, with unresolved D. Trimming took 1 base from V and 1 from J, leaving 19 bases between them. The germline V gene has CDR1 GTSNPN and CDR2 SVGIG (reference sequence). This CDR3 has 17 amino acids. CDR3 DNA: TGTGCCTGGAGTGCCAAAGACCGGAGACGAGCGAACACTGAAGCTTTCTTT. Translation: CAWSAKDRRRANTEAFF. Filled out from reference TRBV30 and TRBJ1-1, the complete variable domain reads SQTIHQWPATLVQPVGSPLSLECTVEGTSNPNLYWYRQAAGRGLQLLFYSVGIGQISSEVPQNLSASRPQDRQFILSSKKLLLSDSGFYLCAWSAKDRRRANTEAFFGQGTRLTVV.

This clonotype was found many times. The rearrangement joins TRBV14 to TRBJ2-5; D remains unclear. This CDR3 is 13 amino acids long. The germline V gene has CDR1 SGHDN and CDR2 FVKESK. V was trimmed by 0 bases and J by 7 bases, leaving 9 bases between them. The DNA for the CDR3 is TGTGCCAGCAGCCAAGATTCTTCCGGGACCCAGTACTTC. Translating it yields CASSQDSSGTQYF.

This clonotype was recorded at least ten times. This sequence joins TRBV7-2 and TRBJ1-5; no clear D. The germline gives CDR1 SGHTA, CDR2 FQGNSA. Trimming removed 4 bases from V and 0 bases from J, with 10 bases in between. CDR3 length equals 15 residues. The CDR3 loop is CASSYAEYSNQPQHF. CDR3 in DNA: TGTGCCAGCAGCTATGCAGAATATAGCAATCAGCCCCAGCATTTT.

This clonotype was seen many times. The chain employs TRBV7-2 and TRBJ2-7, with 7 nucleotides matching TRBD1. Trimming removed 5 bases from V and 4 bases from J; junction bases left unmatched: 17. Germline V gives CDR1 SGHTA, CDR2 FQGNSA. This CDR3 has 17 amino acids. CDR3 bases: TGTGCCAGCAGCCCCCCCCCCGGGACAGCTGGAACGTACGAGCAGTACTTC. Protein product: CASSPPPGTAGTYEQYF.

This clonotype was counted between two and nine times. The junction differs from germline at one of its ends, possibly a read error. The CDR3 protein is CSVEVTGSPYEQYF. The CDR3 DNA reads as TGCAGCGTCGAAGTTACAGGGAGCCCCTACGAGCAGTACTTC. V is TRBV29-1 and J is TRBJ2-7; a possible D gene is TRBD1 (6 bases). The germline gives CDR1 SQVTM, CDR2 ANQGSEA. The CDR3 covers 14 residues.